These 20 T cell receptor beta chains share one sample of origin, sequenced in a study of blood T cell repertoires in COVID-19. Method: immunoSEQ multiplex PCR; TCRdb's copy keeps in-frame clones and lacks some. There are tens of thousands of clones in the sample; more than 65% occur only once, and roughly 8.2% lies in the top ten. The sample taken for sequencing was peripheral blood. Every receptor here comes from a human donor in a cohort sampled during active COVID-19.

The chain links TRBV5-5 to TRBJ2-7; 8 nucleotides match TRBD1. CDR3 size: 14 residues. J gave up 6 bases and V 4 bases, and 9 bases lay outside the gene matches. In germline, CDR1 is SGHKS, CDR2 YYEKEE (reference sequence). CDR3 loop: CASSRLGTGGEQYF. CDR3 nucleotide sequence: TGTGCCAGCAGCCGTCTCGGGACAGGCGGCGAGCAGTACTTC.

The CDR3 DNA is TGTGCCAGCAGTTTAAATAGGGGGATGGGGGATACGCAGTATTTT. It is translated as CASSLNRGMGDTQYF. The chain couples TRBV27 to TRBJ2-3, with D possibly TRBD1 on 6 matching bases. This CDR3 region has 15 residues. The V and J ends lost 2 bases and 6 bases respectively, with 15 bases between them. Germline assignment: CDR1 MNHEY and CDR2 SMNVEV (reference sequence).

This clone was seen a handful of times. The chain employs TRBV19 and TRBJ1-2; 8 bases are a match to TRBD1. J lost 6 bases, V lost 2 bases, and 11 bases had no gene match. Germline V gene lookup returns CDR1 LNHDA and CDR2 SQIVND (reference sequence). The CDR3 is 16 residues long. CDR3 sequence reads: CASSIRSQGAMDGYTF. Written as DNA, the CDR3 is TGTGCCAGTAGTATAAGGTCTCAGGGGGCGATGGATGGCTACACCTTC.

This chain joins TRBV14 and TRBJ2-6, with 8 nucleotides matching TRBD1. This CDR3 spans 15 amino acids. J lost 4 bases, V lost 4 bases, and 3 bases had no gene match. The germline CDR1 and CDR2 sequences are SGHDN and FVKESK. CDR3 amino acids: CASSLTGAGANVLTF. CDR3 bases: TGTGCCAGCAGCCTGACAGGGGCGGGGGCCAACGTCCTGACTTTC.

This clone was observed a few times. The V call is TRBV19, the J call TRBJ1-1; weak D call: TRBD1 (6 bases). CDR3 size: 17 residues. V was trimmed by 4 bases and J by 0 bases, leaving 18 bases between them. CDR1 and CDR2 (germline): LNHDA, SQIVND (reference sequence). For the CDR3, the DNA is TGTGCCAGTAGTAGCACGGACAGACGGTTAATGAACACTGAAGCTTTCTTT. It encodes CASSSTDRRLMNTEAFF.

The CDR3 nucleotides are TGTGCCTGGAGTAAGCAGCCGGGGCAGCCCCAGCATTTT. Translation: CAWSKQPGQPQHF. The V call is TRBV30, the J call TRBJ1-5; D is ambiguous. CDR3 length equals 13 residues. CDR1 is GTSNPN and CDR2 is SVGIG in the germline V gene (reference sequence). V was trimmed by 2 bases and J by 7 bases, leaving 12 bases between them. Complete variable domain (other parts from reference TRBV30 and TRBJ1-5): SQTIHQWPATLVQPVGSPLSLECTVEGTSNPNLYWYRQAAGRGLQLLFYSVGIGQISSEVPQNLSASRPQDRQFILSSKKLLLSDSGFYLCAWSKQPGQPQHFGDGTRLSIL.

V and J are TRBV7-9 and TRBJ1-6, with TRBD1 as a possible D gene (6 bases). The CDR3 is 14 amino acids. Germline V gives CDR1 SEHNR, CDR2 FQNEAQ (reference sequence). Between the trimmed V and J ends, which lost 5 bases and 9 bases, there was a span of 14 bases. CDR3 sequence: CASSDRDILSPLHF. The CDR3 DNA sequence: TGTGCCAGCAGCGACCGGGACATCCTTTCACCCCTCCACTTT.

The gene calls are TRBV2 and TRBJ1-5; weak D call: TRBD1 (6 bases). V lost 2 bases and J 1 base, leaving 9 bases between the germline ends. The CDR3 runs to 15 residues. Germline CDR1 is SNHLY and CDR2 is FYNNEI. This CDR3 reads CASSEWTVSNQPQHF. The CDR3 DNA is TGTGCCAGCAGTGAATGGACAGTGAGCAATCAGCCCCAGCATTTT.

The chain employs TRBV28 and TRBJ1-4; maybe TRBD1 (5 bases). V was cut by 7 bases and J by 6 bases, with 9 bases left in between. This CDR3 comprises 12 residues. Germline CDR1 and CDR2: MDHEN and SYDVKM. CDR3 sequence reads: CASKQADEKLFF. The CDR3 DNA sequence: TGTGCCAGCAAACAGGCTGATGAAAAACTGTTTTTT.

The V gene is TRBV7-9, the J gene TRBJ2-5; D gene unclear. The germline V gene has CDR1 SEHNR and CDR2 FQNEAQ (reference sequence). This CDR3 contains 16 residues. The ends were cut back, 0 bases at V and 1 base at J, with 12 bases in the middle. CDR3 coding DNA: TGTGCCAGCAGCTTAGCGCTCGGTTTACCCCAAGAGACCCAGTACTTC. Translation gives CASSLALGLPQETQYF.

The CDR3 is CASSSTSGSSKTQYF. Written as DNA, the CDR3 is TGTGCCAGCAGCTCGACTAGCGGGAGTTCGAAGACCCAGTACTTC. The V and J genes are TRBV7-6 and TRBJ2-5, with 12 bases aligning to TRBD2. Germline CDR1 reads SGHVS; CDR2 reads FNYEAQ. The CDR3 covers 15 residues. J lost 6 bases, V lost 4 bases, and 6 bases had no gene match. Based on the CDR3 plus reference TRBV7-6 and TRBJ2-5, the full variable domain is GAGVSQSPRYKVTKRGQDVALRCDPISGHVSLYWYRQALGQGPEFLTYFNYEAQQDKSGLPNDRFSAERPEGSISTLTIQRTEQRDSAMYRCASSSTSGSSKTQYFGPGTRLLVL.

J is TRBJ1-2 and V is TRBV11-3, with D tentatively TRBD1 (6 bases). Trimming left V 0 bases short and J 10 bases short, with 15 bases between. The germline gives CDR1 SGHNT, CDR2 YENEEA. The length of the CDR3 is 14 residues. The CDR3 protein is CASSLDRTDPLYTF. CDR3 nucleotide sequence: TGTGCCAGCAGCTTAGATAGGACAGACCCGCTCTACACCTTC.

This rearrangement joins TRBV5-4 to TRBJ2-7; the D is unclear. Per the germline V gene, CDR1 is SGHNT and CDR2 is YYREEE (reference sequence). The CDR3 runs to 15 residues. With 0 bases removed from V and 1 base from J, the gap between germline ends came to 11 bases. CDR3 residues: CASSLAEAGSYEQYF. For the CDR3, the DNA is TGTGCCAGCAGCTTGGCCGAGGCCGGGTCCTACGAGCAGTACTTC. The variable domain in full, with the rest retrieved from reference TRBV5-4 and TRBJ2-7, is ETGVTQSPTHLIKTRGQQVTLRCSSQSGHNTVSWYQQALGQGPQFIFQYYREEENGRGNFPPRFSGLQFPNYSSELNVNALELDDSALYLCASSLAEAGSYEQYFGPGTRLTVT.

This clone was seen a single time. V is TRBV19 and J is TRBJ1-2, with 11 nucleotides matching TRBD1. Looked up from germline, CDR1 is LNHDA and CDR2 is SQIVND (reference sequence). V lost 4 bases to trimming and J lost 3 bases; unmatched junction nucleotides: 4. This CDR3 has 15 amino acids. The CDR3 coding sequence is TGTGCCAGTAGTAGAAGGACAGGGGGCGACTATGGCTACACCTTC. Protein sequence: CASSRRTGGDYGYTF.

The chain links TRBV24-1 to TRBJ2-1; 7 nucleotides align to TRBD1. Trimming took 4 bases from V and 3 from J; bases not matched to a gene: 8. The CDR3 length is 16 residues. Germline V gives CDR1 KGHDR, CDR2 SFDVKD. CDR3 sequence: CATSDRWTGDYNEQFF. CDR3 bases: TGTGCCACCAGTGACCGATGGACAGGCGACTACAATGAGCAGTTCTTC.

The rearrangement joins TRBV19 to TRBJ1-5; D gene unclear. V lost 5 bases and J 0 bases, leaving 11 bases between the germline ends. Germline CDR1 LNHDA, CDR2 SQIVND (reference sequence). There are 15 residues in the CDR3. In DNA, the CDR3 is TGTGCCAGTAGTGTGGAACAGTATAGCAATCAGCCCCAGCATTTT. This sequence encodes CASSVEQYSNQPQHF.

The V gene is TRBV5-5, the J gene TRBJ1-2; a possible D gene is TRBD1 (6 bases). This CDR3 is built from 13 residues. V lost 0 bases and J lost 8, with 11 bases in between. From germline, CDR1 is SGHKS and CDR2 YYEKEE (reference sequence). CDR3 loop: CASSLGSGEGYTF. CDR3 DNA sequence: TGTGCCAGCAGCTTGGGGTCAGGGGAAGGCTACACCTTC.

This CDR3 reads CASRPGLAHYGYTF. The CDR3 DNA follows: TGTGCCAGCAGGCCCGGACTCGCCCACTATGGCTACACCTTC. The chain employs TRBV28 and TRBJ1-2; unclear D gene. The length of the CDR3 is 14 residues. The V end lost 6 bases, the J end lost 3 bases, and 14 bases lay between the germline ends. CDR1 MDHEN and CDR2 SYDVKM come from the germline V gene.

The rearrangement joins TRBV6-2 or TRBV6-3 to TRBJ2-3; the D gene is possibly TRBD2 (6 bases). Looked up from germline, CDR1 is MNHEY and CDR2 is SVGEGT. Deletions cut 4 bases from V and 1 base from J, with 9 bases between. The CDR3 runs to 14 residues. CDR3 loop: CASSLQRGTDTQYF. CDR3 bases: TGTGCCAGCAGTTTACAGCGGGGCACAGATACGCAGTATTTT.

This chain links TRBV11-2 with TRBJ1-1; D is undetermined. The CDR3 extends over 16 amino acids. Deletions cut 0 bases from V and 0 bases from J, with 11 bases between. Germline CDR1 and CDR2: SGHAT and FQNNGV. CDR3 coding DNA: TGTGCCAGCAGCTTAGATCGGAGTCTAATGAACACTGAAGCTTTCTTT. The encoded protein is CASSLDRSLMNTEAFF.